This TCR beta chain comes out of a study of T cells in Graves' hyperthyroidism and ophthalmopathy. 10 ml of fresh peripheral blood supplied the PBMCs. This CDR3 has 13 residues. Trimming stripped 3 bases from V and 10 bases from J, with 13 bases between. Per the germline V gene, CDR1 is LNHDA and CDR2 is SQIVND (reference sequence). What was amplified from RNA transcripts were TCR beta CDR3 regions. Primed by the HTBI set, a first-round RT-PCR was run on the TCR CDR3. MiXCR, applied by TCRdb to the multiplex PCR reads, yields one record per CDR3 protein. The data hold hundreds of thousands of distinct CDR3 sequences, with less than 20% observed a single time. This clonotype has more than one count but fewer than ten.

The V and J genes are TRBV19 and TRBJ1-5; the D is unclear. The TCR sequence derives from a woman younger than 35 with Graves' hyperthyroidism. The sequenced sample was blood. As DNA, the CDR3 is TGTGCCAGTAGTATGGAGATCTTCCGTCCCCAGCATTTT. Translation: CASSMEIFRPQHF.